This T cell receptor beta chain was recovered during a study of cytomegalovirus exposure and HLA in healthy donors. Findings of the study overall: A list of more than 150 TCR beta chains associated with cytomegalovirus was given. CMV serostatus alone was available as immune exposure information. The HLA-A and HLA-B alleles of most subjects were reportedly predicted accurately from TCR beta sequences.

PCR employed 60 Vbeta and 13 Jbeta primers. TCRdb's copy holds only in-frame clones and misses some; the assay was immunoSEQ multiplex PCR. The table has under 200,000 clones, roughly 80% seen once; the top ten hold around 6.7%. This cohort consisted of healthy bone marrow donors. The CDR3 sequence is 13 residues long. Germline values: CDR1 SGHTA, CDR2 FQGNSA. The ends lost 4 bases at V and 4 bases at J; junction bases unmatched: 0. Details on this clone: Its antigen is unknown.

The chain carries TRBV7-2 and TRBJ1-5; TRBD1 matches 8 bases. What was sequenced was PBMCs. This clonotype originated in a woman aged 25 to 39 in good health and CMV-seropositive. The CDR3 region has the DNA TGTGCCAGCAGCTGGACAGGGAATCAGCCCCAGCATTTT. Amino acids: CASSWTGNQPQHF.